Following are 15 T cell receptor beta chains from one sample sequenced in a study of CD8+ T cells in alopecia areata. RNA, once extracted, was reverse transcribed into cDNA for use as the sequencing template. TCRdb's copy holds only in-frame clones and misses some; the assay was immunoSEQ multiplex PCR. The profile shows roughly 210,000 clones, around two fifths of them singletons. Documented treatment: oral pan-JAK inhibitor, 5-10 mg twice daily. Source: CD4+ T cells sorted from blood, taken around week 37, from a patient treated with tofacitinib. The receptors shown here come from a human donor with alopecia areata.

About this clone: The junction and the germline gene differ at one end; a read error may be behind it. The chain carries TRBV6-6 and TRBJ2-1; D not certain. The length of the CDR3 is 9 residues. Germline CDR1 MNHNY, CDR2 SVGAGI (reference sequence). For the CDR3, the DNA is TGTGCCAGCGGCCTGCTTCAGGTCTTC. It specifies CASGLLQVF.

J is TRBJ1-2 and V is TRBV30, with 9 bases matching TRBD1. This CDR3 has 11 residues. V trimming: 7 bases; J trimming: 8 bases; junction bases outside the gene matches: 5. The germline V gene encodes CDR1 GTSNPN and CDR2 SVGIG (reference sequence). The CDR3 protein is CALQGAQGYTF. For the CDR3, the DNA is TGTGCCTTACAGGGGGCGCAAGGCTACACCTTC.

The chain has TRBV7-9 and TRBJ2-7; tentative D call: TRBD2 (6 bases). The V gene's germline CDR1 is SEHNR and CDR2 FQNEAQ (reference sequence). The ends were cut back, 0 bases at V and 7 bases at J, with 16 bases in the middle. This CDR3 is built from 15 residues. The CDR3 DNA sequence: TGTGCCAGCAGCTTAGCGGGAGGAGTTAGATGGGAGCAGTACTTC. Translated, it gives CASSLAGGVRWEQYF.

The genes are TRBV4-2 and TRBJ1-1; 9 positions agree with TRBD1. The CDR3 contains 13 residues. In germline, CDR1 is LGHNA, CDR2 YNFKEQ. Losses at the gene ends were 3 bases for V and 12 bases for J; bases not matched to a gene: 8. This CDR3 reads CASSQPSDRGTFF. As DNA, the CDR3 is TGTGCCAGCAGCCAGCCCTCGGACAGGGGAACTTTCTTT.

This chain joins TRBV30 and TRBJ1-2, with D maybe TRBD1 (5 bases). Trimming stripped 0 bases from V and 4 bases from J, with 9 bases between. The V gene's germline CDR1 is GTSNPN and CDR2 SVGIG (reference sequence). This CDR3 has 13 residues. The CDR3 DNA follows: TGTGCCTGGAGTGTCAGGGAAGTCTATGGCTACACCTTC. Translated: CAWSVREVYGYTF.

This clone was counted between two and nine times. The chain combines TRBV2 with TRBJ2-2; possible D gene TRBD2, 5 bases. V was trimmed by 7 bases and J by 6 bases, leaving 18 bases between them. This CDR3 is built from 15 residues. In germline, CDR1 is SNHLY, CDR2 FYNNEI. The CDR3 loop is CASKYEGPSPGELFF. CDR3 DNA sequence: TGTGCCAGCAAATACGAGGGCCCAAGCCCCGGGGAGCTGTTTTTT.

The chain links TRBV6-5 to TRBJ1-2; no reliable D call. The length of the CDR3 is 13 residues. Germline V gene sequence: CDR1 MNHEY, CDR2 SVGAGI. V lost 6 bases and J 3 bases, leaving 11 bases between the germline ends. Here the CDR3 DNA reads TGTGCCAGCAGCCTCCGAACCGACTATGGCTACACCTTC. Encoded protein: CASSLRTDYGYTF.

The chain employs TRBV25-1 and TRBJ2-3, with no clear D. The CDR3 has 16 amino acids. V lost 3 bases and J 2 bases, leaving 15 bases between the germline ends. Germline V lookup: CDR1 MGHDK, CDR2 SYGVNS. CDR3 protein: CASSDQDGEPTDTQYF. In nucleotides, the CDR3 is TGTGCCAGCAGTGATCAAGACGGAGAACCCACAGATACGCAGTATTTT.

The V and J genes are TRBV2 and TRBJ2-1; maybe TRBD2 (6 bases). Germline CDR1 and CDR2: SNHLY and FYNNEI. The CDR3 consists of 12 residues. V shed 1 base and J shed 10 bases, with 8 bases lying between them. The chain's CDR3 is CASSEGRGEQFF. The DNA for the CDR3 is TGTGCCAGCAGTGAAGGACGGGGGGAGCAGTTCTTC.

This clone was seen only once. This sequence joins TRBV7-9 and TRBJ2-7, with a possible D match to TRBD1 (6 bases). The germline gives CDR1 SEHNR, CDR2 FQNEAQ (reference sequence). Trimming stripped 4 bases from V and 2 bases from J, with 15 bases between. The CDR3 length is 15 residues. The CDR3 DNA reads as TGTGCCAGCAGCTCACGGGGACACTCAGCCTACGAGCAGTACTTC. It codes for CASSSRGHSAYEQYF.

The sample holds a few counts of this clone. The rearrangement uses TRBV19 and TRBJ2-7, with 11 bases that match TRBD1. The CDR3 length is 16 residues. Germline V gene lookup returns CDR1 LNHDA and CDR2 SQIVND (reference sequence). The ends lost 5 bases at V and 9 bases at J; junction bases unmatched: 15. The CDR3 protein is CASSPSRDRGSNWQYF. The CDR3 bases are TGTGCCAGTAGTCCGTCCCGGGACAGGGGGTCTAACTGGCAGTACTTC.

This clone appeared a few times. The rearrangement links TRBV6-1 to TRBJ2-7, with D perhaps TRBD2 (5 bases). The CDR3 has 11 amino acids. V lost 10 bases and J lost 3, with 10 bases in between. Germline V lookup: CDR1 MNHNS, CDR2 SASEGT. The CDR3 region is CAIRRGYEQYF. CDR3 coding DNA: TGTGCCATCAGACGGGGCTACGAGCAGTACTTC.

The chain uses TRBV29-1 and TRBJ2-5, with D perhaps matching TRBD1 or TRBD2 (6 bases each). Germline-derived CDR1 and CDR2 are SQVTM and ANQGSEA. V was shortened by 4 bases and J by 5 bases, with 20 bases between the two germline ends. The CDR3 consists of 15 residues. CDR3 amino acids: CSVGNWGQGGETQYF. In nucleotides, the CDR3 is TGCAGCGTTGGAAACTGGGGACAAGGGGGGGAGACCCAGTACTTC.

In this sample, this clone turned up a few times. This rearrangement joins TRBV7-2 to TRBJ2-5; 7 nucleotides line up with TRBD1. Germline V gene sequence: CDR1 SGHTA, CDR2 FQGNSA. V was pared by 1 base and J by 10 bases, with 0 bases of the junction left unmatched. The CDR3 is 11 residues long. The CDR3 nucleotides read TGTGCCAGCAGCTTAGGGACAGGCCAGTACTTC. It yields the protein CASSLGTGQYF.

This clone came up a few times. The rearrangement uses TRBV28 and TRBJ2-1; D gene ambiguous. CDR1 MDHEN and CDR2 SYDVKM come from the germline V gene. CDR3 length equals 15 residues. V was cut by 5 bases and J by 7 bases, with 18 bases left in between. CDR3 coding DNA: TGTGCCAGCAGTCTACCTCGGGTCTGGGGAAATGAGCAGTTCTTC. Translating it yields CASSLPRVWGNEQFF.